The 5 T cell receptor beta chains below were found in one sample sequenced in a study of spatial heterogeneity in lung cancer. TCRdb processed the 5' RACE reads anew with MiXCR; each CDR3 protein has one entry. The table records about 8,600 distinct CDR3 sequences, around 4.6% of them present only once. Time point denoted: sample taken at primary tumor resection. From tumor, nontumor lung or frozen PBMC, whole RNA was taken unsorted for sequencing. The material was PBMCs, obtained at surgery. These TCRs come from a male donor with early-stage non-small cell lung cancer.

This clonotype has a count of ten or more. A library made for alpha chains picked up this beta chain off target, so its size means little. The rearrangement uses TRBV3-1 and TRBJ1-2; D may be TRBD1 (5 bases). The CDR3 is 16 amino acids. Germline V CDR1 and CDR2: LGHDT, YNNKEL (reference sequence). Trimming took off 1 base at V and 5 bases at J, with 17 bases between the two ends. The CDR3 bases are TGTGCCAGCAGCCAAGGAACAGGAGCCCTTTGGTATGGCTACACCTTC. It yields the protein CASSQGTGALWYGYTF.

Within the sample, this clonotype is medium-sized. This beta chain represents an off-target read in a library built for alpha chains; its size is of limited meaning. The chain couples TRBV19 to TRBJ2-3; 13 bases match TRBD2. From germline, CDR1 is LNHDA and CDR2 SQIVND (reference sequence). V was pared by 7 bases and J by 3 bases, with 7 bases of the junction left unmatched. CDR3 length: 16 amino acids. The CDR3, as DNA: TGTGCCAGTAAGGTACTAGCGGGGGGGCAAACAGATACGCAGTATTTT. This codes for CASKVLAGGQTDTQYF. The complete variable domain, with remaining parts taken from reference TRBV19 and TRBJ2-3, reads DGGITQSPKYLFRKEGQNVTLSCEQNLNHDAMYWYRQDPGQGLRLIYYSQIVNDFQKGDIAEGYSVSREKKESFPLTVTSAQKNPTAFYLCASKVLAGGQTDTQYFGPGTRLTVL.

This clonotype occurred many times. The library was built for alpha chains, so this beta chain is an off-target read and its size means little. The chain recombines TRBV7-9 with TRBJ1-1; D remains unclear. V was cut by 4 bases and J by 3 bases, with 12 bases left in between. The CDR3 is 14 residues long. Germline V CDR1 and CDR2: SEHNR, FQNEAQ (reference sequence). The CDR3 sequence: CASSSNVVHTEAFF. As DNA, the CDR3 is TGTGCCAGCAGCTCAAACGTGGTACACACTGAAGCTTTCTTT. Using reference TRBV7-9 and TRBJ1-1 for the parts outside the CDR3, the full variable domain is DTGVSQNPRHKITKRGQNVTFRCDPISEHNRLYWYRQTLGQGPEFLTYFQNEAQLEKSRLLSDRFSAERPKGSFSTLEIQRTEQGDSAMYLCASSSNVVHTEAFFGQGTRLTVV.

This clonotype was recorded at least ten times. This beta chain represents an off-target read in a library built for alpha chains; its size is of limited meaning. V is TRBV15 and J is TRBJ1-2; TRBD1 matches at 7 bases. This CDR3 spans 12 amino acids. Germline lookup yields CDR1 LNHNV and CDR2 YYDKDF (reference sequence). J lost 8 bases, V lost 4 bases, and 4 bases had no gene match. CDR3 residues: CATSKTGYGYTF. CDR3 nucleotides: TGTGCCACCAGCAAGACAGGGTACGGCTACACCTTC.

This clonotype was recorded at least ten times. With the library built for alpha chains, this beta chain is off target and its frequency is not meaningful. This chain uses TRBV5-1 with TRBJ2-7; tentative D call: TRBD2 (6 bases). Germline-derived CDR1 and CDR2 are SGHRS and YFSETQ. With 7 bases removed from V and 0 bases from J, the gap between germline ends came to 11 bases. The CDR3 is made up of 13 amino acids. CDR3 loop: CASSPGDSYEQYF. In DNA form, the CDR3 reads TGCGCCAGCTCGCCGGGGGACTCCTACGAGCAGTACTTC.